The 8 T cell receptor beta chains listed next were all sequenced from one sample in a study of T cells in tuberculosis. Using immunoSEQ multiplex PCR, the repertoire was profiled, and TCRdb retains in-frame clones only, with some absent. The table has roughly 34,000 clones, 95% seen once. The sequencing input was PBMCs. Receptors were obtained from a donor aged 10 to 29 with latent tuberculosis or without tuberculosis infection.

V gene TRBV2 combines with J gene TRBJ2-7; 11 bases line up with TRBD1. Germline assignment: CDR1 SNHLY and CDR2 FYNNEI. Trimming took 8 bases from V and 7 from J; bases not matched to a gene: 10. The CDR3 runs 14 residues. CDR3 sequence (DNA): TGTGCCAGCCCACCGGGACAGGGGGGTGCTGAGCAGTACTTC. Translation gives CASPPGQGGAEQYF.

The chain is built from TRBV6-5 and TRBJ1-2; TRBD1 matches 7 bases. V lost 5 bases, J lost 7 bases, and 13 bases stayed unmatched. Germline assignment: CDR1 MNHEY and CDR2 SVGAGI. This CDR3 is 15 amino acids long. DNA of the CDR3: TGTGCCAGCAGTCACGGGACGACAGGGATCGGTGGCTACACCTTC. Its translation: CASSHGTTGIGGYTF.

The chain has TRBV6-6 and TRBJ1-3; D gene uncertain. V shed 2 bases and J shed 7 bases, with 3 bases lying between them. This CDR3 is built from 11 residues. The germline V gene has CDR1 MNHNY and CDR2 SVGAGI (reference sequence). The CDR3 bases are TGTGCCAGCAGTTACACTAACACCATATATTTT. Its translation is CASSYTNTIYF.

This CDR3 reads CASSAQGNSNQPQHF. Written as DNA, the CDR3 is TGTGCCAGCAGCGCCCAGGGTAATAGCAATCAGCCCCAGCATTTT. The chain uses TRBV9 and TRBJ1-5, with D possibly matching TRBD1 (5 bases). The CDR3 length is 15 residues. Germline loops: CDR1 SGDLS, CDR2 YYNGEE. The ends were cut back, 3 bases at V and 0 bases at J, with 10 bases in the middle.

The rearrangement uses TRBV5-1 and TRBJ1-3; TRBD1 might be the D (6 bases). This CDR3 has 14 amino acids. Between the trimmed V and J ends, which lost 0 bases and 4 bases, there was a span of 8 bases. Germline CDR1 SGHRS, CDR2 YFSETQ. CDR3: CASSLAGQGNTIYF. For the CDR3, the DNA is TGCGCCAGCAGCTTGGCTGGACAGGGAAACACCATATATTTT.

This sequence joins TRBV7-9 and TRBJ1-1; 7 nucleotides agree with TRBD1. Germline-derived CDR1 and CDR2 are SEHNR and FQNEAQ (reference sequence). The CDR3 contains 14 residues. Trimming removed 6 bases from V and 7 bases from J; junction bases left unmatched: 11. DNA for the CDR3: TGTGCCAGCAGTCCTACACAGGGGAGTGATGAAGCTTTCTTT. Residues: CASSPTQGSDEAFF.

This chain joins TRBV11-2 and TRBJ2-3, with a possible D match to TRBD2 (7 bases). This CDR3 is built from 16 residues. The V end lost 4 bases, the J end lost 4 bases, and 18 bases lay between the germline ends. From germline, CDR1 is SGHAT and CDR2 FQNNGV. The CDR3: CASSSGLGGKADTQYF. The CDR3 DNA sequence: TGTGCCAGCAGCTCCGGACTAGGGGGGAAAGCAGATACGCAGTATTTT. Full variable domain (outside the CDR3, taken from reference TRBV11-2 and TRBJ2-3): EAGVAQSPRYKIIEKRQSVAFWCNPISGHATLYWYQQILGQGPKLLIQFQNNGVVDDSQLPKDRFSAERLKGVDSTLKIQPAKLEDSAVYLCASSSGLGGKADTQYFGPGTRLTVL.

The CDR3 sequence: CASSRTGVNTEAFF. CDR3 in DNA: TGTGCCAGCAGTCGGACAGGTGTGAACACTGAAGCTTTCTTT. The V and J genes are TRBV6-1 and TRBJ1-1, with 7 bases lining up with TRBD1. Germline CDR1 and CDR2: MNHNS and SASEGT. The junction had 3 bases not matched to a gene; V was cut back by 5 bases and J by 0 bases. The CDR3 has 14 residues.